Each of the 25 T cell receptor beta chains below was sequenced from the same sample in a study of CD8+ T cells in alopecia areata. Investigators isolated RNA and reverse transcribed it into cDNA to act as the sequencing template. Using immunoSEQ multiplex PCR, the repertoire was profiled, and TCRdb retains in-frame clones only, with some absent. The data contain around 250,000 clones, 67% of them seen just once; the ten biggest clones take up approximately 1.2%. Sequences were derived from CD4+ T cells sorted from blood, sampled at week 0. The receptors were sampled from a human donor with alopecia areata.

The rearrangement links TRBV5-6 to TRBJ2-6, with D tentatively TRBD1 (6 bases). This CDR3 spans 15 amino acids. In germline, CDR1 is SGHDT, CDR2 YYEEEE. Trimming took 2 bases from V and 1 from J, leaving 7 bases between them. The CDR3 loop is CASSFQGSGANVLTF. CDR3 in DNA: TGTGCCAGCAGCTTCCAGGGGTCTGGGGCCAACGTCCTGACTTTC. Full variable domain (missing parts from reference TRBV5-6 and TRBJ2-6): DAGVTQSPTHLIKTRGQQVTLRCSPKSGHDTVSWYQQALGQGPQFIFQYYEEEERQRGNFPDRFSGHQFPNYSSELNVNALLLGDSALYLCASSFQGSGANVLTFGAGSRLTVL.

V and J are TRBV6-5 and TRBJ1-2; D is uncertain. This CDR3 spans 14 amino acids. V was shortened by 2 bases and J by 8 bases, with 15 bases between the two germline ends. Germline V gives CDR1 MNHEY, CDR2 SVGAGI. The CDR3 spells CASSYGGPVVGYTF. The DNA of the CDR3 is TGTGCCAGCAGTTACGGAGGCCCCGTGGTAGGCTACACCTTC.

This clone occurred once. CDR3 nucleotides: TGTGCCTGGAATCGTGGGACAGTAAATTCACCCCTCCACTTT. This codes for CAWNRGTVNSPLHF. The V and J genes are TRBV30 and TRBJ1-6; TRBD1 matches at 7 bases. The CDR3 contains 14 residues. The germline V gene encodes CDR1 GTSNPN and CDR2 SVGIG (reference sequence). V lost 4 bases to trimming and J lost 7 bases; unmatched junction nucleotides: 7.

This chain uses TRBV9 with TRBJ1-2; D is undetermined. The CDR3 extends over 14 amino acids. V was pared by 0 bases and J by 5 bases, with 11 bases between. From germline, CDR1 is SGDLS and CDR2 YYNGEE. This CDR3 reads CASSVEGPGYGYTF. The CDR3 DNA is TGTGCCAGCAGCGTAGAGGGCCCAGGATATGGCTACACCTTC.

The chain combines TRBV30 with TRBJ2-3; 8 nucleotides match TRBD2. In germline, CDR1 is GTSNPN, CDR2 SVGIG (reference sequence). The CDR3 extends over 15 amino acids. Trimming cost V 5 bases and J 2 bases; bases outside gene matches: 9. The CDR3 DNA reads as TGTGCCTGGTGGAGACGGGGGGGTAACACAGATACGCAGTATTTT. This codes for CAWWRRGGNTDTQYF.

The chain uses TRBV18 and TRBJ2-7; D not resolved. CDR3 length: 15 residues. V dropped 2 bases and J dropped 4 bases, with 15 bases sitting between them. In germline, CDR1 is KGHSH, CDR2 LQKENI. The CDR3 DNA sequence: TGTGCCAGCTCACCAAGACCTCACTCAAATTACGAGCAGTACTTC. Amino acid sequence: CASSPRPHSNYEQYF.

The chain carries TRBV2 and TRBJ1-2; tentative D call: TRBD1 (5 bases). Deletions cut 8 bases from V and 3 bases from J, with 7 bases between. Germline-derived CDR1 and CDR2 are SNHLY and FYNNEI. The length of the CDR3 is 11 residues. CDR3 residues: CASVQDYGYTF. CDR3 in DNA: TGTGCCAGCGTACAGGACTATGGCTACACCTTC.

The chain combines TRBV29-1 with TRBJ2-1; D possibly corresponds to TRBD2 (7 bases). Germline lookup yields CDR1 SQVTM and CDR2 ANQGSEA. V was clipped by 3 bases and J by 7 bases, with 16 bases between them. The CDR3 spans 14 residues. The CDR3 DNA is TGCAGCGTTGATCCCCCGGGGGGCAGGAATGAGCAGTTCTTC. Translated, it gives CSVDPPGGRNEQFF.

This rearrangement joins TRBV7-9 to TRBJ2-6; D is ambiguous. There are 15 residues in the CDR3. The V gene's germline CDR1 is SEHNR and CDR2 FQNEAQ (reference sequence). V was pared by 3 bases and J by 4 bases, with 10 bases between. This CDR3 is CASSFRFRGANVLTF. For the CDR3, the DNA is TGTGCCAGCAGCTTCCGGTTTCGAGGGGCCAACGTCCTGACTTTC.

The chain couples TRBV7-2 to TRBJ2-1; 11 bases agree with TRBD1. Trimming at V came to 4 bases and at J to 14 bases, leaving 10 bases not matched to a gene. The CDR3 is 14 residues long. Germline V gene sequence: CDR1 SGHTA, CDR2 FQGNSA. The CDR3 loop is CASSSSTWTGGKFF. CDR3 nucleotide sequence: TGTGCCAGCAGCTCCTCAACGTGGACAGGGGGCAAGTTCTTC.

The chain joins TRBV29-1 to TRBJ1-2; 7 bases align to TRBD1. Germline V gene lookup returns CDR1 SQVTM and CDR2 ANQGSEA. The CDR3 has 13 residues. Trimming removed 7 bases from V and 7 bases from J; junction bases left unmatched: 12. The CDR3 sequence: CSETDRVISGYTF. CDR3 nucleotides: TGCAGCGAAACCGACAGGGTAATCTCTGGCTACACCTTC.

This clone was detected only a few times. The chain combines TRBV27 with TRBJ1-2; 8 bases line up with TRBD1. The CDR3 sequence is 14 residues long. From germline, CDR1 is MNHEY and CDR2 SMNVEV (reference sequence). With 5 bases clipped from V and 3 bases from J, the junction kept 5 bases outside the gene matches. As DNA, the CDR3 is TGTGCCAGCAGTCCAGGGGGCTGGGACTATGGCTACACCTTC. Protein sequence: CASSPGGWDYGYTF.

The chain uses TRBV27 and TRBJ2-3; no firm D call. Germline V CDR1 and CDR2: MNHEY, SMNVEV (reference sequence). V was cut by 8 bases and J by 0 bases, with 15 bases left in between. The CDR3 runs to 15 residues. In DNA, the CDR3 is TGTGCCAGCGGTCTCCTCTCCGGGAGCACAGATACGCAGTATTTT. Its translation: CASGLLSGSTDTQYF.

The sample holds one count of this clone. V is TRBV30 and J is TRBJ1-4; D call uncertain. The V end lost 3 bases, the J end lost 0 bases, and 8 bases lay between the germline ends. Per germline, CDR1 GTSNPN and CDR2 SVGIG (reference sequence). This CDR3 is built from 14 residues. This CDR3 reads CAWRADATNEKLFF. For the CDR3, the DNA is TGTGCCTGGAGGGCAGACGCAACTAATGAAAAACTGTTTTTT.

V is TRBV27 and J is TRBJ1-2; D remains unclear. CDR1 MNHEY and CDR2 SMNVEV come from the germline V gene (reference sequence). V was cut by 1 base and J by 3 bases, with 9 bases left in between. The CDR3 consists of 14 residues. The CDR3 region is CASSLWEGHYGYTF. The CDR3 region has the DNA TGTGCCAGCAGTTTATGGGAAGGCCACTATGGCTACACCTTC.

Comments on this clone: Other DNA sequences in this sample translate to the same CDR3. The chain links TRBV30 to TRBJ2-6; D is unresolved. The germline CDR1 and CDR2 sequences are GTSNPN and SVGIG (reference sequence). There are 14 residues in the CDR3. The V gene lost 0 bases and the J gene lost 0 bases, with 3 bases spanning the gap. The chain's CDR3 is CAWSVGSGANVLTF. The CDR3 coding sequence is TGTGCCTGGAGTGTCGGCTCTGGGGCCAACGTCCTGACTTTC.

This clone was seen a single time. The chain joins TRBV2 to TRBJ1-1; a possible D gene is TRBD1 (6 bases). CDR3 size: 16 residues. Germline values: CDR1 SNHLY, CDR2 FYNNEI. The V and J ends lost 2 bases and 0 bases respectively, with 13 bases between them. In DNA form, the CDR3 reads TGTGCCAGCAGTGAATACAGGGCGGCAATGAACACTGAAGCTTTCTTT. Translating gives CASSEYRAAMNTEAFF.

This chain connects TRBV6-6 to TRBJ1-2; 7 bases are shared with TRBD1. The J segment lost 4 bases and the V segment lost 2 bases, leaving 4 bases of the junction unmatched. Per the germline V gene, CDR1 is MNHNY and CDR2 is SVGAGI (reference sequence). The CDR3 extends over 14 amino acids. As DNA, the CDR3 is TGTGCCAGCAGTTACAGGGACAGCGGCTATGGCTACACCTTC. This gives the protein CASSYRDSGYGYTF.

This clone was observed a handful of times. The chain joins TRBV19 to TRBJ2-5; no reliable D call. With 3 bases removed from V and 2 bases from J, the gap between germline ends came to 7 bases. Germline loops: CDR1 LNHDA, CDR2 SQIVND (reference sequence). The CDR3 is 13 residues long. The CDR3 is CASSMWLQETQYF. The CDR3 DNA reads TGTGCCAGTAGTATGTGGCTACAAGAGACCCAGTACTTC.

V gene TRBV7-6 combines with J gene TRBJ2-2; 9 bases match TRBD1. Per the germline V gene, CDR1 is SGHVS and CDR2 is FNYEAQ. The J segment lost 4 bases and the V segment lost 4 bases, leaving 1 base of the junction unmatched. This CDR3 is built from 14 residues. This CDR3 reads CASSSTGGTGELFF. The CDR3 DNA follows: TGTGCCAGCAGCTCGACAGGGGGCACCGGGGAGCTGTTTTTT.

The chain recombines TRBV7-2 with TRBJ2-1; 7 nucleotides line up with TRBD1. Trimming cost V 4 bases and J 15 bases; bases outside gene matches: 6. The germline V gene has CDR1 SGHTA and CDR2 FQGNSA. The CDR3 has 11 residues. The CDR3, as DNA: TGTGCCAGCAGCTACACCGGGACAGCGTTCTTC. Its protein product is CASSYTGTAFF.

This rearrangement joins TRBV30 to TRBJ1-3, with D hard to call. There are 15 residues in the CDR3. CDR1 GTSNPN and CDR2 SVGIG come from the germline V gene (reference sequence). V lost 3 bases, J lost 0 bases, and 12 bases lay in between. CDR3 DNA sequence: TGTGCCTGGAGCAGACGAGGGCGCTCTGGAAACACCATATATTTT. It is translated as CAWSRRGRSGNTIYF.

The rearrangement joins TRBV29-1 to TRBJ2-5; D not certain. V was pared by 4 bases and J by 7 bases, with 19 bases between. This CDR3 has 14 residues. Germline-derived CDR1 and CDR2 are SQVTM and ANQGSEA. CDR3 nucleotides: TGCAGCGTTGCCCCTTTGGCCGCCTCGGGGACCCAGTACTTC. Amino acids: CSVAPLAASGTQYF.

This clone turned up a few times. This rearrangement joins TRBV30 to TRBJ2-7; TRBD2 matches 7 bases. CDR3 size: 14 residues. The germline V gene has CDR1 GTSNPN and CDR2 SVGIG (reference sequence). The junction had 11 bases not matched to a gene; V was cut back by 6 bases and J by 3 bases. The CDR3 loop reads CACGREGSGYEQYF. The CDR3 DNA follows: TGTGCCTGTGGGAGGGAGGGGTCCGGCTACGAGCAGTACTTC. Supplemented by reference TRBV30 and TRBJ2-7, the full variable domain reads SQTIHQWPATLVQPVGSPLSLECTVEGTSNPNLYWYRQAAGRGLQLLFYSVGIGQISSEVPQNLSASRPQDRQFILSSKKLLLSDSGFYLCACGREGSGYEQYFGPGTRLTVT.

The chain combines TRBV29-1 with TRBJ1-4; 7 bases are a match to TRBD1. The CDR3 loop spans 12 amino acids. V trimming: 4 bases; J trimming: 6 bases; junction bases outside the gene matches: 2. CDR1 and CDR2 (germline): SQVTM, ANQGSEA. Here the CDR3 reads CSVGGTDEKLFF. CDR3 nucleotides: TGCAGCGTTGGAGGGACAGATGAAAAACTGTTTTTT.